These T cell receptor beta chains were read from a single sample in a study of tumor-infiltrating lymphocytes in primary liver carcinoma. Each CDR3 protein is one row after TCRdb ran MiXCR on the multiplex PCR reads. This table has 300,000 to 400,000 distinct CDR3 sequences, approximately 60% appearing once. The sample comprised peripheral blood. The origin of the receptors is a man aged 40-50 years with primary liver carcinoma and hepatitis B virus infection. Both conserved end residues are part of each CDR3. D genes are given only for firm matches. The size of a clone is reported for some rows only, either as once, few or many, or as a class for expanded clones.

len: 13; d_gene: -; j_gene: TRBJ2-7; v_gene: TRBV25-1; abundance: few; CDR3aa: CASSEWSPYEQYF; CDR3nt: TGTGCCAGCAGTGAATGGTCCCCCTACGAGCAGTACTTC
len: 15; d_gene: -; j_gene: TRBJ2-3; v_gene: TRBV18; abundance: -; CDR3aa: CASSPLAASIDTQYF; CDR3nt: TGTGCCAGCTCACCACTGGCAGCTAGCATAGATACGCAGTATTTT
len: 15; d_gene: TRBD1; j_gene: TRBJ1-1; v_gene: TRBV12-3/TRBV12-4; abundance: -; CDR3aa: CASKRSGGMNTEAFF; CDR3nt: TGTGCCAGCAAGAGGTCAGGGGGGATGAACACTGAAGCTTTCTTT
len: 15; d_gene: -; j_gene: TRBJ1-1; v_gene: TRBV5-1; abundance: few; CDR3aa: CASSLFGAGGTEAFF; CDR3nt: TGCGCCAGCAGCTTGTTTGGGGCAGGTGGTACTGAAGCTTTCTTT
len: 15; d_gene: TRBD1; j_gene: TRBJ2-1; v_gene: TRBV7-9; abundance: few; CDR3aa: CASSLVQGYSDEQFF; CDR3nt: TGTGCCAGCAGCTTAGTACAGGGGTATAGCGATGAGCAGTTCTTC
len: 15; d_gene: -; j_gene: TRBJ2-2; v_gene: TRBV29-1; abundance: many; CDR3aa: CSVEDPSGYTGELFF; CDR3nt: TGCAGCGTTGAAGACCCCTCCGGCTACACCGGGGAGCTGTTTTTT
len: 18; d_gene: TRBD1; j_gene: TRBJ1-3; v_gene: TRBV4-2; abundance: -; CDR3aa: CASSREPSRTGAGNTIYF; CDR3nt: TGTGCTAGCAGCCGGGAGCCAAGTAGGACAGGGGCTGGAAACACCATATATTTT
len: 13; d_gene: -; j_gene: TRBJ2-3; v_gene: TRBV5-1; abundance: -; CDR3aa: CASSERNTDTQYF; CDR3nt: TGCGCCAGCAGCGAGCGTAACACAGATACGCAGTATTTT
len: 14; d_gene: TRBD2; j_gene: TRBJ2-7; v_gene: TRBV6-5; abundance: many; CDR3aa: CASRAGLAGPEQYF; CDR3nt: TGTGCCAGCAGGGCGGGACTAGCGGGACCCGAGCAGTACTTC
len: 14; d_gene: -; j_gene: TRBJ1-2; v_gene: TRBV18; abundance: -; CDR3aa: CASSPSTRDYGFTF; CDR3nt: TGTGCCAGCTCACCGTCCACAAGGGACTATGGCTTCACCTTC
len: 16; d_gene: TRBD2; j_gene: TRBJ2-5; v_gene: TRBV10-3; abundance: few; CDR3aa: CAISESSGNGQETQYF; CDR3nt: TGTGCCATCAGTGAGTCGAGCGGGAACGGGCAAGAGACCCAGTACTTC
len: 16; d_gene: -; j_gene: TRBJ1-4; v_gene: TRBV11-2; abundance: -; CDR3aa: CASNPPRRSGNEKLFF; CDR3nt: TGTGCCAGCAACCCTCCCAGGCGCAGTGGGAATGAAAAACTGTTTTTT
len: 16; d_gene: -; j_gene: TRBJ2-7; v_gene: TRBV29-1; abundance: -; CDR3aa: CSVMTYGTGTPYEQYF; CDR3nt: TGTAGCGTCATGACATATGGGACCGGCACTCCCTATGAGCAGTACTTC
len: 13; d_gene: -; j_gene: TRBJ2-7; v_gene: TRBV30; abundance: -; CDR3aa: CAWMKGGVYEQYF; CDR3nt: TGTGCCTGGATGAAGGGGGGAGTGTACGAGCAGTACTTC
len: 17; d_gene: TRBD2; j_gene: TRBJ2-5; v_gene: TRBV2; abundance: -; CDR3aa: CASRQRGGVLAQETQYF; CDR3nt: TGTGCCAGCAGGCAACGCGGGGGAGTACTGGCTCAAGAGACCCAGTACTTC
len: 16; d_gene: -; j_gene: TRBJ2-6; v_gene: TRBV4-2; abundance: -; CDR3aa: CANSPTGFSGANVLIF; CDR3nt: TGTGCCAACAGTCCCACAGGATTCTCTGGGGCCAACGTCCTGATTTTC
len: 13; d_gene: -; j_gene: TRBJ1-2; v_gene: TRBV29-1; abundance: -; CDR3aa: CCVATDGYYGYTF; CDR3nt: TGCTGCGTTGCCACGGACGGATACTATGGCTACACCTTC
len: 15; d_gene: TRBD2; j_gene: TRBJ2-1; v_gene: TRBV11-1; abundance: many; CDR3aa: CASRGGLAGGNEQFF; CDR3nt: TGTGCCAGCAGAGGCGGACTAGCGGGGGGCAATGAGCAGTTCTTC
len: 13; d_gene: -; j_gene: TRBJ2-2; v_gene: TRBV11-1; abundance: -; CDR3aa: CASKRRNTGELFF; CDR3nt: TGTGCCAGCAAACGGCGAAACACCGGAGAGCTGTTTTTT
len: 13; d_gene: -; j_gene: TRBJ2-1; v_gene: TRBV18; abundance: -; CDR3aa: CASSPRQSNEQFF; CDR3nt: TGTGCCAGCTCACCGAGACAGTCCAATGAGCAGTTCTTC
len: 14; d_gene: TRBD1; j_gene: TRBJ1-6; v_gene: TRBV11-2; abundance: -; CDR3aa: CASSLDHRGSPLHF; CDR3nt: TGTGCCAGCAGCTTAGATCACAGGGGATCACCCCTCCACTTT
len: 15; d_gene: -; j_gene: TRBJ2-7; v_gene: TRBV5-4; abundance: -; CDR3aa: CASSLVLPGSYEQYF; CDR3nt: TGTGCCAGCAGCTTGGTACTACCAGGCTCCTACGAGCAGTACTTC
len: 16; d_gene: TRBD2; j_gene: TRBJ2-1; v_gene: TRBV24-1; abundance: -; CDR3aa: CATSDPSGSSYNEHFF; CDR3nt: TGTGCCACAAGTGATCCTAGCGGGAGCTCCTACAATGAGCACTTCTTC
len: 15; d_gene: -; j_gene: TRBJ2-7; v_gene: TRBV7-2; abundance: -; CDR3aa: CASSNRLGASYEQYF; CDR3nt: TGTGCCAGCAGCAACCGGCTCGGGGCCTCCTACGAGCAGTACTTC
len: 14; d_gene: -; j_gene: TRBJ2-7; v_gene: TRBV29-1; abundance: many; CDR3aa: CSVEEPGLSYEQYF; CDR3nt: TGCAGCGTTGAAGAGCCAGGCCTATCCTACGAGCAGTACTTC
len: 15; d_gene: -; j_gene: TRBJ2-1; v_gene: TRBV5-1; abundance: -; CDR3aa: CASSLAVASPNEQFF; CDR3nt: TGCGCCAGCAGCTTGGCGGTCGCGTCCCCTAATGAGCAGTTCTTC
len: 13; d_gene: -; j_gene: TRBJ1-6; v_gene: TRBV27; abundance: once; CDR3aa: CASRGGRNSPLHF; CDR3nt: TGTGCCAGCAGGGGGGGGAGGAATTCACCCCTCCACTTT
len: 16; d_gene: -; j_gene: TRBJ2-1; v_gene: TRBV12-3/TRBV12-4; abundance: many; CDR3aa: CASSPLGGGIYNEQFF; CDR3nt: TGTGCCAGCAGTCCCCTGGGGGGCGGGATATACAATGAGCAGTTCTTC
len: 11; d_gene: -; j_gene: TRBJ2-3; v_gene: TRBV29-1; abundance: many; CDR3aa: CSVSQTDTQYF; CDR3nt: TGCAGCGTTTCCCAGACGGATACGCAGTATTTT
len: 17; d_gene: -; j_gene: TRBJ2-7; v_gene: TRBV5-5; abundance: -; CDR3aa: CASSFLGGGQGPYEQYF; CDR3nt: TGTGCCAGCAGCTTCCTAGGTGGTGGGCAGGGCCCATACGAGCAGTACTTC
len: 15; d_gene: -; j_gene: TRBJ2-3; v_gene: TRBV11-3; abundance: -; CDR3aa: CVSSWRGGRTDTQYF; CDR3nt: TGTGTCAGCAGCTGGCGTGGCGGGCGCACAGATACACAGTATTTT
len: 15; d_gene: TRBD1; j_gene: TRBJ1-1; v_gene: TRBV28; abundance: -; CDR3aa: CASSPVKGANTEAFF; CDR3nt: TGTGCCAGCAGTCCCGTTAAGGGGGCCAACACTGAAGCTTTCTTT
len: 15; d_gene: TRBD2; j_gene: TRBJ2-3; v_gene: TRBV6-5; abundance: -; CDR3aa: CASGPGLAGTDTRYF; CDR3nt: TGTGCCAGCGGGCCCGGACTAGCGGGCACAGATACGCGGTATTTT
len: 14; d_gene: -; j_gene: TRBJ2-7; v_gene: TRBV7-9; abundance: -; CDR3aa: CASSLSQQTYEQYF; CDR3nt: TGTGCCAGCAGCTTATCACAACAGACATACGAGCAGTACTTC
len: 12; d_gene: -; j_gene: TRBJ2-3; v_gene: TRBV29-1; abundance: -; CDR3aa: CSAERSIDTQYF; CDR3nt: TGCAGCGCTGAGCGTAGCATAGATACGCAATATTTT
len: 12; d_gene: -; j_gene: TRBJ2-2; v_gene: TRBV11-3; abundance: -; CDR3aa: CACSSNTGELFF; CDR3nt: TGTGCCTGCAGCTCAAACACCGGGGAACTGTTTTTT
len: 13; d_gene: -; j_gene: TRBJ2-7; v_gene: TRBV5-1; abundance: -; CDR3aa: CASSLEGWHEQYF; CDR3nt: TGCGCCAGCAGCTTGGAGGGATGGCACGAGCAGTATTTC
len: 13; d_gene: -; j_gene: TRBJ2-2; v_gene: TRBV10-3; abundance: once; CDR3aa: CTISESNGGVLFF; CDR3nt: TGTACCATCAGTGAGTCGAATGGCGGGGTGCTGTTTTTT
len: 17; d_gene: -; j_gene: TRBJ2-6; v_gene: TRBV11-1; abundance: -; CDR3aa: CASSLSGRTTGAKVQTF; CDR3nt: TGTGCCAGCAGCCTGTCGGGGCGGACAACGGGGGCCAAGGTCCAGACTTTC
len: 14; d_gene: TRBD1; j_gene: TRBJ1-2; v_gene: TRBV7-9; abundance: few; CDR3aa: CASSLAQGAGGYTF; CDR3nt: TGTGCCAGCAGCTTAGCCCAGGGGGCGGGTGGCTATACCTTC
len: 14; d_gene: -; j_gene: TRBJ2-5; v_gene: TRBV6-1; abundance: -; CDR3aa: CACSGRAQSETRYF; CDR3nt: TGTGCCTGCAGTGGACGGGCCCAGTCAGAGACCCGGTACTTC
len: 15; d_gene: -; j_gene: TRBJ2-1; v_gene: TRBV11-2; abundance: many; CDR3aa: CASSLEWGPRDEQFF; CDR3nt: TGTGCCAGCAGCTTAGAATGGGGACCCCGCGATGAGCAGTTCTTC
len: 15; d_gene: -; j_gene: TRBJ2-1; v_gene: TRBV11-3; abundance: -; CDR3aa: CASSLGSGVGNEQLF; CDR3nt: TGTGCCAGCAGCCTGGGGTCAGGGGTAGGAAATGAGCAGCTCTTC
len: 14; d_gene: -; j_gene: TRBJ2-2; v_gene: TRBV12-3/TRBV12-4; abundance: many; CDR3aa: CASSRTLGNGELFF; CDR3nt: TGTGCCAGCAGTAGGACACTAGGGAACGGGGAGCTGTTTTTT